This is a list of T cell receptor beta chains from one sample in a study of blood T cells in healthy people across ages. TCRdb recomputed calls from the 5' RACE reads with MiXCR, one row per CDR3 protein. The repertoire includes some 1.5 million distinct CDR3 sequences, 28% of them detected once, and roughly 8% sits in the top ten. The sequenced sample was blood. Source of these receptors: a woman aged 30 to 39 in good health. Each CDR3 is given with its conserved first and last residue. D genes are given only for firm matches. Where a row states a size, it is once, few, many or the class of an expanded clone; other rows omit it.

clone_size: few; d_call: TRBD1; j_call: TRBJ1-4; v_call: TRBV7-6; cdr3_nt: TGTGCCAGCAGCTCGGGACAGCCGGGGGGGAAACTGTTTTTT; cdr3_aa: CASSSGQPGGKLFF
clone_size: NA; d_call: TRBD1; j_call: TRBJ1-2; v_call: TRBV3-1; cdr3_nt: TGTGCCAGCAGCCAAGGGGACAGGGTCTATGGCTACACCTTC; cdr3_aa: CASSQGDRVYGYTF
clone_size: many; d_call: TRBD1; j_call: TRBJ2-7; v_call: TRBV28; cdr3_nt: TGTGCCAGCAGACCAGGGACAGGGCCCTACGAGCAGTACTTC; cdr3_aa: CASRPGTGPYEQYF
clone_size: few; d_call: TRBD1; j_call: TRBJ2-3; v_call: TRBV10-3; cdr3_nt: TGTGCCACACGACAGGGGGCTAGCACAGATACGCAGTATTTT; cdr3_aa: CATRQGASTDTQYF
clone_size: many; d_call: TRBD1; j_call: TRBJ2-7; v_call: TRBV2; cdr3_nt: TGTGCCAGCAGCCAGGGACAGGGGGTTCTCTACGAGCAGTACTTC; cdr3_aa: CASSQGQGVLYEQYF
clone_size: NA; d_call: TRBD2; j_call: TRBJ2-6; v_call: TRBV7-3; cdr3_nt: TGTGCCAGCAGCTCCCACTCACAGCTACTAGCGGGAAGCTCTGGGGCCAACGTCCTGACTTTC; cdr3_aa: CASSSHSQLLAGSSGANVLTF
clone_size: few; d_call: TRBD2; j_call: TRBJ2-1; v_call: TRBV20-1; cdr3_nt: TGCAGTGCTAGGGGACTAGCGGGACCCTCCTACAATGAGCAGTTCTTC; cdr3_aa: CSARGLAGPSYNEQFF
clone_size: NA; d_call: TRBD2; j_call: TRBJ2-1; v_call: TRBV6-6; cdr3_nt: TGTGCCAGCAGTTATAGCGGCTTACGGGGGGTATACAATAAGCAGTTCTTC; cdr3_aa: CASSYSGLRGVYNKQFF
clone_size: NA; d_call: NA; j_call: TRBJ1-5; v_call: TRBV12-3/TRBV12-4; cdr3_nt: TGTGCCAGCAGGGCCGAGGGAGGGCGAGGTCAGCCCCAGCATTTT; cdr3_aa: CASRAEGGRGQPQHF
clone_size: few; d_call: TRBD1; j_call: TRBJ2-7; v_call: TRBV7-6; cdr3_nt: TGCGCCAGCAGCCTGGGGACAGGGGAAGGCGAGCAGTACTTC; cdr3_aa: CASSLGTGEGEQYF
clone_size: NA; d_call: NA; j_call: TRBJ1-2; v_call: TRBV7-3; cdr3_nt: TGTGCCAGCAGCTTAACAACAGGGAGTGGCTACACCTTC; cdr3_aa: CASSLTTGSGYTF
clone_size: NA; d_call: NA; j_call: TRBJ1-2; v_call: TRBV3-1; cdr3_nt: TGTGCCAGCAGCCAATTTCAGGGCGGCGGCTACACCTTC; cdr3_aa: CASSQFQGGGYTF
clone_size: many; d_call: NA; j_call: TRBJ2-7; v_call: TRBV2; cdr3_nt: TGTGCCAGCCGGGAATCCTACGAGCAGTACTTC; cdr3_aa: CASRESYEQYF
clone_size: NA; d_call: NA; j_call: TRBJ2-7; v_call: TRBV12-3/TRBV12-4; cdr3_nt: TGTGCCAGCAGCCCGGGGCCGCGGACCGAGCAGTACTTC; cdr3_aa: CASSPGPRTEQYF
clone_size: few; d_call: TRBD1; j_call: TRBJ1-6; v_call: TRBV29-1; cdr3_nt: TGCAGCGTCAGAGACAGGGTAAAAAGTAATAATTCACCCCTCCACTTT; cdr3_aa: CSVRDRVKSNNSPLHF
clone_size: NA; d_call: NA; j_call: TRBJ1-6; v_call: TRBV6-6; cdr3_nt: TGTGCCAGCAGTTACCTCCCGAGGGCATCACCCCTCCACTTT; cdr3_aa: CASSYLPRASPLHF
clone_size: many; d_call: NA; j_call: TRBJ2-4; v_call: TRBV28; cdr3_nt: TGTGCCAGTATCGGGGGAAGCGCCAAAAACATTCAGTACTTC; cdr3_aa: CASIGGSAKNIQYF
clone_size: NA; d_call: TRBD2; j_call: TRBJ2-7; v_call: TRBV14; cdr3_nt: TGTGCCAGCAGCCAAGAAGCGGGATGGGGCGAGCAGTACTTC; cdr3_aa: CASSQEAGWGEQYF
clone_size: few; d_call: NA; j_call: TRBJ1-2; v_call: TRBV24-1; cdr3_nt: TGTGCCACCAGGGGGACCAACTATGGCTACACCTTC; cdr3_aa: CATRGTNYGYTF
clone_size: many; d_call: NA; j_call: TRBJ2-7; v_call: TRBV20-1; cdr3_nt: TGCAGTGCGCCCAAGGCAGGGACCCCCTACGAGCAGTACTTC; cdr3_aa: CSAPKAGTPYEQYF
clone_size: many; d_call: TRBD2; j_call: TRBJ2-5; v_call: TRBV9; cdr3_nt: TGTGCCAGCAGCGTAGCACTAGCGGGAGTGGAGACCCAGTACTTC; cdr3_aa: CASSVALAGVETQYF
clone_size: NA; d_call: TRBD1; j_call: TRBJ2-1; v_call: TRBV25-1; cdr3_nt: TGTGCCAGCACTATGGGACAGGGGGCTGGGCAGTTCTTC; cdr3_aa: CASTMGQGAGQFF
clone_size: many; d_call: NA; j_call: TRBJ2-1; v_call: TRBV7-2; cdr3_nt: TGTGCCAGCAGCTTAAGTTTAGGAGGGAATGAGCAGTTCTTC; cdr3_aa: CASSLSLGGNEQFF
clone_size: few; d_call: TRBD2; j_call: TRBJ2-5; v_call: TRBV10-3; cdr3_nt: TGTGCCATGGGAGGGTCAGGGAAAGAGACCCAGTACTTC; cdr3_aa: CAMGGSGKETQYF
clone_size: NA; d_call: TRBD1; j_call: TRBJ2-1; v_call: TRBV9; cdr3_nt: TGTGCCAGCAGCGCCCCGGGACAGGGGAGCAATGAGCAGTTCTTC; cdr3_aa: CASSAPGQGSNEQFF
clone_size: NA; d_call: NA; j_call: TRBJ2-7; v_call: TRBV7-2; cdr3_nt: TGTGCCAGCAGCTGGGGACCGGTATCCTACGAGCAGTACTTC; cdr3_aa: CASSWGPVSYEQYF
clone_size: few; d_call: NA; j_call: TRBJ2-4; v_call: TRBV2; cdr3_nt: TGTGCCAGCGGGATAAAGGACATTCAGTACTTC; cdr3_aa: CASGIKDIQYF
clone_size: many; d_call: TRBD2; j_call: TRBJ2-1; v_call: TRBV27; cdr3_nt: TGTGCCAGCAGCTTAGGAGCGGGAGGACACAATGAGCAGTTCTTC; cdr3_aa: CASSLGAGGHNEQFF
clone_size: NA; d_call: TRBD1; j_call: TRBJ2-3; v_call: TRBV12-3/TRBV12-4; cdr3_nt: TGTGCCAGCAGCGATAGGACAGGGGATGGCACAGATACGCAGTATTTT; cdr3_aa: CASSDRTGDGTDTQYF
clone_size: few; d_call: NA; j_call: TRBJ2-5; v_call: TRBV11-2; cdr3_nt: TGTGCCAGCAGCCCAGGGGCCCGATCAGAGACCCAGTACTTC; cdr3_aa: CASSPGARSETQYF
clone_size: NA; d_call: TRBD2; j_call: TRBJ2-1; v_call: TRBV9; cdr3_nt: TGTGCCAGCAGCGTAGTAGCGGGAGGTTCCTACAATGAGCAGTTCTTC; cdr3_aa: CASSVVAGGSYNEQFF
clone_size: NA; d_call: TRBD1; j_call: TRBJ1-4; v_call: TRBV2; cdr3_nt: TGTGCCAGCAGTATGGACAGGGGAACTAATGAAAAACTGTTTTTT; cdr3_aa: CASSMDRGTNEKLFF
clone_size: NA; d_call: NA; j_call: TRBJ2-7; v_call: TRBV6-2/TRBV6-3; cdr3_nt: TGTGCCGGCAGTTACTCGCGAGAGCAGTACTTC; cdr3_aa: CAGSYSREQYF
clone_size: few; d_call: NA; j_call: TRBJ2-5; v_call: TRBV7-3; cdr3_nt: TGTGCCAGCAGCTTAACAGGAGGGACGGACAGGGAGACCCAGTACTTC; cdr3_aa: CASSLTGGTDRETQYF
clone_size: many; d_call: NA; j_call: TRBJ1-2; v_call: TRBV10-3; cdr3_nt: TGTGCCATCAGTGAGTTCGCGGCGGGGGTTGATGGCTACACCTTC; cdr3_aa: CAISEFAAGVDGYTF
clone_size: few; d_call: TRBD2; j_call: TRBJ2-5; v_call: TRBV7-2; cdr3_nt: TGTGCCAGCAGCTTAGGGGGCCGGACTAGCGGGAGGCCAGAGCAGTACTTC; cdr3_aa: CASSLGGRTSGRPEQYF
clone_size: once; d_call: TRBD2; j_call: TRBJ2-1; v_call: TRBV5-1; cdr3_nt: TGCGCCAGCAGCCCCACTAGCGGACCCTACGATGAGCAGTTCTTC; cdr3_aa: CASSPTSGPYDEQFF
clone_size: NA; d_call: NA; j_call: TRBJ1-1; v_call: TRBV7-2; cdr3_nt: TGTGCCAGCAGCCGTAATCGTGGTTTGAACACTGAAGCTTTCTTT; cdr3_aa: CASSRNRGLNTEAFF
clone_size: few; d_call: TRBD1; j_call: TRBJ2-5; v_call: TRBV5-6; cdr3_nt: TGTGCCAGCAGCTTTCGGACAGGGGGACTAGAGACCCAGTACTTC; cdr3_aa: CASSFRTGGLETQYF
clone_size: NA; d_call: TRBD2; j_call: TRBJ2-3; v_call: TRBV11-2; cdr3_nt: TGTGCCAGCAGCTTCACCGGGACTAGCGGGAAAAGGCAGTATTTT; cdr3_aa: CASSFTGTSGKRQYF
clone_size: few; d_call: TRBD2; j_call: TRBJ2-1; v_call: TRBV20-1; cdr3_nt: TGCAGTGCTGAATCGACTAGCGGGAGATACAATGAGCAGTTCTTC; cdr3_aa: CSAESTSGRYNEQFF
clone_size: NA; d_call: NA; j_call: TRBJ2-4; v_call: TRBV12-3/TRBV12-4; cdr3_nt: TGTGCCAGCAGTTCAGAGGGGATCATTCAGTACTTC; cdr3_aa: CASSSEGIIQYF
clone_size: NA; d_call: TRBD1; j_call: TRBJ2-5; v_call: TRBV24-1; cdr3_nt: TGTGCCACCAGTGAGATGGGACAGGGCAGGGAGACCCAGTACTTC; cdr3_aa: CATSEMGQGRETQYF
clone_size: few; d_call: NA; j_call: TRBJ2-2; v_call: TRBV9; cdr3_nt: TGTGCCAGCAGCGAGAGGATCGGGGAGCTGTTTTTT; cdr3_aa: CASSERIGELFF
clone_size: NA; d_call: NA; j_call: TRBJ2-7; v_call: TRBV19; cdr3_nt: TGTGCCAGTAGTGGAGAAAGGACATACGAGCAGTACTTC; cdr3_aa: CASSGERTYEQYF
clone_size: few; d_call: TRBD2; j_call: TRBJ2-1; v_call: TRBV5-1; cdr3_nt: TGCGCCAGCAGCTACGGGACTAGGTCGGGCCACAATGAGCAGTTCTTC; cdr3_aa: CASSYGTRSGHNEQFF
clone_size: few; d_call: TRBD2; j_call: TRBJ2-3; v_call: TRBV12-3/TRBV12-4; cdr3_nt: TGTGCCAGCAGAGGAACCTCCGGGACTAGGTTCACAGATACGCAGTATTTT; cdr3_aa: CASRGTSGTRFTDTQYF
clone_size: few; d_call: NA; j_call: TRBJ1-6; v_call: TRBV20-1; cdr3_nt: TGCAGTGCTAGTGCAGGGGATAATTCACCCCTCCACTTT; cdr3_aa: CSASAGDNSPLHF
clone_size: NA; d_call: TRBD1; j_call: TRBJ2-7; v_call: TRBV28; cdr3_nt: TGTGCCAGCAGTGCGGGTGGTACAGGGGGTACCTACGAGCAGTACTTC; cdr3_aa: CASSAGGTGGTYEQYF
clone_size: few; d_call: TRBD2; j_call: TRBJ2-1; v_call: TRBV5-6; cdr3_nt: TGTGCCAGCAGCTTTCTGACTAGCGGGAGTAACCACAATGAGCAGTTCTTC; cdr3_aa: CASSFLTSGSNHNEQFF
clone_size: NA; d_call: TRBD2; j_call: TRBJ2-1; v_call: TRBV28; cdr3_nt: TGTGCCAGCAGCACTGTCGGGACTAGCCTTTCGGAGACCCAGTTCTTC; cdr3_aa: CASSTVGTSLSETQFF
clone_size: NA; d_call: NA; j_call: TRBJ2-3; v_call: TRBV5-1; cdr3_nt: TGCGCCAGCAGCCCCCAGGGAAGGGTGGCAGATACGCAGTATTTT; cdr3_aa: CASSPQGRVADTQYF
clone_size: few; d_call: NA; j_call: TRBJ2-1; v_call: TRBV6-6; cdr3_nt: TGTGCCAGCAGTTATAGGCTAAACAATGAGCAGTTCTTC; cdr3_aa: CASSYRLNNEQFF
clone_size: NA; d_call: NA; j_call: TRBJ2-1; v_call: TRBV27; cdr3_nt: TGTGCCAGCAGTTTAGTGGGGGAGCACGGAAAAAATGAGCAGTTCTTC; cdr3_aa: CASSLVGEHGKNEQFF